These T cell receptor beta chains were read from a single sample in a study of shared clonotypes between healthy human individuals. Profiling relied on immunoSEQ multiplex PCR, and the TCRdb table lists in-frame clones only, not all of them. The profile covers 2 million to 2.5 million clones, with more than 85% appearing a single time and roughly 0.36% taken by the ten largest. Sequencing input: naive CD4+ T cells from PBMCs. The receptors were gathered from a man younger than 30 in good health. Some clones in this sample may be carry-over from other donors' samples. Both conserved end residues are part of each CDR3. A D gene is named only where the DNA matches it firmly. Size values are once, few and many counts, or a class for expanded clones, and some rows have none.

CDR3 protein: CASSFGVGTEAFF
CDR3 DNA: TGTGCCAGCAGCTTTGGGGTCGGCACTGAAGCTTTCTTT
J gene: TRBJ1-1
D gene: .
clone size: few
V gene: TRBV7-3

CDR3 protein: CASSQLAIYNEQFF
CDR3 DNA: TGTGCCAGCAGCCAATTAGCGATCTACAATGAGCAGTTCTTC
J gene: TRBJ2-1
D gene: .
clone size: .
V gene: TRBV14

CDR3 protein: CASSLNGGAGELFF
CDR3 DNA: TGTGCCAGCAGCTTAAACGGCGGGGCCGGGGAGCTGTTTTTT
J gene: TRBJ2-2
D gene: .
clone size: .
V gene: TRBV7-3

CDR3 protein: CASSLGLIREQYF
CDR3 DNA: TGTGCCAGCAGCCTGGGACTAATCCGCGAGCAGTACTTC
J gene: TRBJ2-7
D gene: TRBD2
clone size: .
V gene: TRBV7-2

CDR3 protein: CASSPRTSGQETQYF
CDR3 DNA: TGCGCCAGCAGCCCAAGGACTAGCGGGCAAGAGACCCAGTACTTC
J gene: TRBJ2-5
D gene: TRBD2
clone size: .
V gene: TRBV4-3

CDR3 protein: CASSRQGYEQYF
CDR3 DNA: TGTGCCAGCAGCCGACAGGGCTACGAGCAGTACTTC
J gene: TRBJ2-7
D gene: TRBD1
clone size: .
V gene: TRBV5-4

CDR3 protein: CASRARGKVNQPQHF
CDR3 DNA: TGTGCCAGCAGGGCCCGGGGGAAAGTCAATCAGCCCCAGCATTTT
J gene: TRBJ1-5
D gene: .
clone size: .
V gene: TRBV2

CDR3 protein: CASSVAWNRDEKLFF
CDR3 DNA: TGTGCCAGCAGCGTAGCATGGAACAGGGACGAAAAACTGTTTTTT
J gene: TRBJ1-4
D gene: .
clone size: .
V gene: TRBV9

CDR3 protein: CASSLGVSGNTIYF
CDR3 DNA: TGCGCCAGCAGCTTGGGGGTGTCTGGAAACACCATATATTTT
J gene: TRBJ1-3
D gene: .
clone size: .
V gene: TRBV5-1

CDR3 protein: CASRGGQNSNQPQHF
CDR3 DNA: TGTGCCAGCAGGGGGGGACAGAATAGCAATCAGCCCCAGCATTTT
J gene: TRBJ1-5
D gene: TRBD1
clone size: .
V gene: TRBV27

CDR3 protein: CASRLKTSGSYEQYF
CDR3 DNA: TGTGCCAGCAGACTCAAGACTAGCGGTTCCTACGAGCAGTACTTC
J gene: TRBJ2-7
D gene: TRBD2
clone size: .
V gene: TRBV6-5

CDR3 protein: CASSAPRDANEKLFF
CDR3 DNA: TGTGCCAGCAGCGCCCCGCGGGATGCTAATGAAAAACTGTTTTTT
J gene: TRBJ1-4
D gene: .
clone size: .
V gene: TRBV28

CDR3 protein: CASSQNGGGNDEQYF
CDR3 DNA: TGTGCCAGCAGCCAAAACGGCGGGGGTAACGACGAGCAGTACTTC
J gene: TRBJ2-7
D gene: TRBD2
clone size: .
V gene: TRBV14

CDR3 protein: CASSVRPNTEAFF
CDR3 DNA: TGTGCCAGCAGCGTACGACCGAACACTGAAGCTTTCTTT
J gene: TRBJ1-1
D gene: .
clone size: .
V gene: TRBV9

CDR3 protein: CASSLESQVGYTF
CDR3 DNA: TGCGCCAGCAGCTTGGAGTCTCAGGTCGGCTACACCTTC
J gene: TRBJ1-2
D gene: .
clone size: .
V gene: TRBV5-1

CDR3 protein: CASRIGQLNTEAFF
CDR3 DNA: TGTGCCAGCAGGATCGGACAATTGAACACTGAAGCTTTCTTT
J gene: TRBJ1-1
D gene: .
clone size: .
V gene: TRBV6-1

CDR3 protein: CASSYWGSRTDTQYF
CDR3 DNA: TGTGCCAGCAGCTACTGGGGGAGTCGCACAGATACGCAGTATTTT
J gene: TRBJ2-3
D gene: .
clone size: .
V gene: TRBV11-2

CDR3 protein: CASSPPGAKGETQYF
CDR3 DNA: TGCGCCAGCAGCCCCCCCGGGGCGAAAGGGGAGACCCAGTACTTC
J gene: TRBJ2-5
D gene: .
clone size: .
V gene: TRBV4-1

CDR3 protein: CASSGVGRRNEQFF
CDR3 DNA: TGTGCCAGCAGTGGGGTCGGGCGGAGGAATGAGCAGTTCTTC
J gene: TRBJ2-1
D gene: .
clone size: .
V gene: TRBV6-1

CDR3 protein: CASSFRDYPSYNEQFF
CDR3 DNA: TGCGCCAGCAGCTTCCGGGACTACCCCTCCTACAATGAGCAGTTCTTC
J gene: TRBJ2-1
D gene: TRBD2
clone size: .
V gene: TRBV5-1

CDR3 protein: CASSITVQETQYF
CDR3 DNA: TGTGCCAGTAGTATTACGGTACAAGAGACCCAGTACTTC
J gene: TRBJ2-5
D gene: .
clone size: .
V gene: TRBV19

CDR3 protein: CASSQAKGGSSYNEQFF
CDR3 DNA: TGTGCCAGCAGCCAAGCGAAGGGCGGGAGCTCCTACAATGAGCAGTTCTTC
J gene: TRBJ2-1
D gene: TRBD2
clone size: .
V gene: TRBV4-2

CDR3 protein: CASSPLFATRRELFF
CDR3 DNA: TGCGCCAGCAGTCCCCTCTTCGCGACACGACGGGAGCTGTTTTTT
J gene: TRBJ2-2
D gene: .
clone size: .
V gene: TRBV23-1

CDR3 protein: CASIPPGQITDTQYF
CDR3 DNA: TGTGCCAGCATTCCACCGGGACAAATAACAGATACGCAGTATTTT
J gene: TRBJ2-3
D gene: .
clone size: once
V gene: TRBV28